Sequencing of this TCR beta chain was carried out in a study of glioma-infiltrating T cells. Study-wide points: Above-expected tissue-blood divergence occurred in all gliomas, most in low-grade ones. CDR3 overlap between tissue and blood was very small.

This clonotype occurred many times. Its antigen is still unknown. Amplification of TCR alpha and beta CDR3 regions from RNA used iRepertoire nested multiplex PCR. One-step reverse transcription and amplification started from approximately 100-400 ng of tissue mRNA or PBMC total RNA. TCRdb ran MiXCR on the multiplex PCR reads and lists one entry per CDR3 protein. The sample has 95,000 to 110,000 distinct CDR3 sequences, about 30% seen once. This clonotype originated in a human donor with low-grade glioma or glioblastoma, undergoing nonglioma brain surgery, or in good health (not recorded which). Input material: glioma tissue, nonneoplastic brain tissue, or PBMCs (not recorded which).

CDR3 protein: CASRRQGPQGEQYF. The DNA for the CDR3 is TGTGCCAGCAGGCGACAGGGACCTCAGGGGGAGCAGTACTTC. The V and J genes are TRBV2 and TRBJ2-7; 7 positions agree with TRBD1. Germline assignment: CDR1 SNHLY and CDR2 FYNNEI. This CDR3 comprises 14 residues. V shed 6 bases, J shed 7 bases, and the junction held 12 bases outside the gene matches.